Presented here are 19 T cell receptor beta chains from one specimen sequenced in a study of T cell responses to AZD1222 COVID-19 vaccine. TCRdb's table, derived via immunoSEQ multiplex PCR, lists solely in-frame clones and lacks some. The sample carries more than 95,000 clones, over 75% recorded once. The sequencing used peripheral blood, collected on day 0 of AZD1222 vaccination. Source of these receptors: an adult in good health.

CDR3 DNA sequence: TGTGCCAGCAGTACCGGGGACCTCGGGAGTGAGCAGTTCTTC. This translates into CASSTGDLGSEQFF. This chain joins TRBV2 and TRBJ2-1; tentative D call: TRBD2 (6 bases). Germline V CDR1 and CDR2: SNHLY, FYNNEI. V was shortened by 5 bases and J by 9 bases, with 17 bases between the two germline ends. The CDR3 has 14 residues.

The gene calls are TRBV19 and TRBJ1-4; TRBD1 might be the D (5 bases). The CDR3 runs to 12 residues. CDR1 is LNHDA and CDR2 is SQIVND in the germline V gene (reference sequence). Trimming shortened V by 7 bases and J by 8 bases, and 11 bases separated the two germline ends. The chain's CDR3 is CASTFGDEKLFF. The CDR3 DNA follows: TGTGCCAGTACGTTCGGGGACGAAAAACTGTTTTTT.

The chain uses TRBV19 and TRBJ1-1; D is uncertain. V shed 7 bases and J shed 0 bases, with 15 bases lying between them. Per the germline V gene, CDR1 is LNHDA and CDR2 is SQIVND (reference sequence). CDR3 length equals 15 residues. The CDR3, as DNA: TGTGCCAGTATTAGGCAGGATGAGTTGAACACTGAAGCTTTCTTT. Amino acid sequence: CASIRQDELNTEAFF.

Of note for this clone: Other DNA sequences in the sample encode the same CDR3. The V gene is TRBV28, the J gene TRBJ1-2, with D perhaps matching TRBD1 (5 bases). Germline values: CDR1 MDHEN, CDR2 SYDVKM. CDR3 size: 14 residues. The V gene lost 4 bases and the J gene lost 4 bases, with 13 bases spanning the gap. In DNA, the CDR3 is TGTGCCAGCAGTTCCGGACAAGCCCCCTATGGCTACACCTTC. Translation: CASSSGQAPYGYTF.

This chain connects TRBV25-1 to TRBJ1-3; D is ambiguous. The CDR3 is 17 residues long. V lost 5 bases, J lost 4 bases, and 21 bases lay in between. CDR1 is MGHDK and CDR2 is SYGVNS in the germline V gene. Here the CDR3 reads CASSSTPGSNWGNTIYF. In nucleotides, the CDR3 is TGTGCCAGCAGTTCCACACCGGGGAGCAACTGGGGAAACACCATATATTTT.

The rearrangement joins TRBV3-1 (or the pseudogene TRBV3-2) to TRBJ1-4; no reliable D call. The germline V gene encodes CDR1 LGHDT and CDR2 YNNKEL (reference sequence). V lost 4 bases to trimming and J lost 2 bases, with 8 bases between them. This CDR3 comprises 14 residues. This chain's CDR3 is CASSLRATNEKLFF. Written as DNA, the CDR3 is TGTGCCAGCAGCCTCCGGGCCACTAATGAAAAACTGTTTTTT.

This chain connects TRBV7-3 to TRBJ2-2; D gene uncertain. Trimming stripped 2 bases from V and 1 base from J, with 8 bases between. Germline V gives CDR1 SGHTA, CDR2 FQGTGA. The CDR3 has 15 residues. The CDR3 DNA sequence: TGTGCCAGCAGCTTAGGGCAGCTGAACACCGGGGAGCTGTTTTTT. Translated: CASSLGQLNTGELFF.

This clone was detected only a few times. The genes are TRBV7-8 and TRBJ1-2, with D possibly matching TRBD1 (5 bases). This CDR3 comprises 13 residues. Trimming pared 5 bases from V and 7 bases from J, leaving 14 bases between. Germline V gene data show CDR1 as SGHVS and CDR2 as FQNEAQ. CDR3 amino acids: CASSARREGGYTF. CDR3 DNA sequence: TGTGCCAGCAGCGCCCGCAGGGAGGGTGGCTACACCTTC.

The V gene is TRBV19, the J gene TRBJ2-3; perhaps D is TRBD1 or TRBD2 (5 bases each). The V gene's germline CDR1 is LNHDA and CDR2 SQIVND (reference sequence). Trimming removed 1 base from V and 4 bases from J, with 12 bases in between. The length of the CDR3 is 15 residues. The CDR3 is CASSIGGSLADTQYF. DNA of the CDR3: TGTGCCAGTAGTATAGGGGGGTCTTTGGCAGATACGCAGTATTTT.

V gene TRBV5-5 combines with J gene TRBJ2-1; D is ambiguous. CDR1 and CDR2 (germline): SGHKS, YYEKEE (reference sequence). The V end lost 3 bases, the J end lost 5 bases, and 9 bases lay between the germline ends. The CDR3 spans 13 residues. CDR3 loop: CASSSETDNEQFF. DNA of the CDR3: TGTGCCAGCAGCTCTGAGACCGACAATGAGCAGTTCTTC.

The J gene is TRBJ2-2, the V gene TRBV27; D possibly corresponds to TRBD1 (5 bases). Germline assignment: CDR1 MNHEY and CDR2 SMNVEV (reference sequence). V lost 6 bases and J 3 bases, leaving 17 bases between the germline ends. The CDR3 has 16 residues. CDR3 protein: CASRHIRVGDTGELFF. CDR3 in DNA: TGTGCCAGCAGACACATCAGGGTTGGAGACACCGGGGAGCTGTTTTTT.

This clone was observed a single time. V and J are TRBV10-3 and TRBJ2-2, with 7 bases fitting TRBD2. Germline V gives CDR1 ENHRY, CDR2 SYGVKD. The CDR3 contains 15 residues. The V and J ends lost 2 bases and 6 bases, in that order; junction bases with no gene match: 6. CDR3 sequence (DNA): TGTGCCATCAGTGAGGGCGGGAGAATTCCCGGGGAGCTGTTTTTT. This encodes CAISEGGRIPGELFF.

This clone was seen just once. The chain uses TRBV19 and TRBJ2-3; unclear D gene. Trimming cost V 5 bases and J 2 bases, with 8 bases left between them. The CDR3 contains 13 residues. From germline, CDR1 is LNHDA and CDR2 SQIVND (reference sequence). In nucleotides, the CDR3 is TGTGCCAGTAGTGCCGGCAACACAGATACGCAGTATTTT. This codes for CASSAGNTDTQYF.

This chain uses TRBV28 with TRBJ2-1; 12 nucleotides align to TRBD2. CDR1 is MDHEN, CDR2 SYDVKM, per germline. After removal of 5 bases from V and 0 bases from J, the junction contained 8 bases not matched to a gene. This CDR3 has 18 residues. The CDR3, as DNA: TGTGCCAGCAGTCCCGGACTAGCGGGACTCAGCTCCTACAATGAGCAGTTCTTC. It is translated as CASSPGLAGLSSYNEQFF.

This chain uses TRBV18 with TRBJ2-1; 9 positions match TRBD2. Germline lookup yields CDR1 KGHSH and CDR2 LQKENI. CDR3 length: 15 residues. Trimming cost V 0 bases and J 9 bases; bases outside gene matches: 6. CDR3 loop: CASSPPGREGREQFF. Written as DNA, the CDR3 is TGTGCCAGCTCACCACCGGGGCGGGAGGGACGTGAGCAGTTCTTC.

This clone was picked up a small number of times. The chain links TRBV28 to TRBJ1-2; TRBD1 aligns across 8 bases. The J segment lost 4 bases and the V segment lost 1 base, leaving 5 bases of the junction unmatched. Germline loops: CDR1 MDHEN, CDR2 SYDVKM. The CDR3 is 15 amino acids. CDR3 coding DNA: TGTGCCAGCAGTTTATCCCAGGGGGCAATCTATGGCTACACCTTC. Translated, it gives CASSLSQGAIYGYTF.

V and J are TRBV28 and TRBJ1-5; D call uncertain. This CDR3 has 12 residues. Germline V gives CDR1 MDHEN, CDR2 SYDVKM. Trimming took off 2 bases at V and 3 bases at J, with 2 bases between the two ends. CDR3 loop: CASSLNNQPQHF. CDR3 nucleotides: TGTGCCAGCAGTTTAAACAATCAGCCCCAGCATTTT.

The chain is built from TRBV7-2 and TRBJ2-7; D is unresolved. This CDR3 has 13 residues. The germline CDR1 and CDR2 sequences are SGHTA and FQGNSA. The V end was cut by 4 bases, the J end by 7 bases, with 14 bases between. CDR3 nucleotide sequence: TGTGCCAGCAGCTACGGCTGGGTGGGTGAGCAGTACTTC. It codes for CASSYGWVGEQYF.

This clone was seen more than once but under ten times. In DNA, the CDR3 is TGCAGCGTTATGGATAGCAATCAGCCCCAGCATTTT. Amino acids: CSVMDSNQPQHF. The V and J genes are TRBV29-1 and TRBJ1-5; no clear D. This CDR3 has 12 residues. The V gene lost 5 bases and the J gene lost 0 bases, with 5 bases spanning the gap. Germline-derived CDR1 and CDR2 are SQVTM and ANQGSEA.